These 8 T cell receptor beta chains share one sample of origin, sequenced in a study of blood T cell repertoires in COVID-19. Assay: immunoSEQ multiplex PCR; the TCRdb copy retains only in-frame clones and omits some. The sample comprises fewer than 85,000 clones, around 88% of which are singletons, and over 15% rests with the top ten. The source material was peripheral blood. The source is a woman in her sixties or seventies with acute or convalescent COVID-19.

This clone occurred once. V and J are TRBV6-5 and TRBJ1-1; TRBD1 agrees at 7 bases. V gave up 1 base and J gave up 1 base; unmatched junction bases: 6. The CDR3 extends over 16 amino acids. Germline V gene lookup returns CDR1 MNHEY and CDR2 SVGAGI. For the CDR3, the DNA is TGTGCCAGCAGTTACTTCCGACAGGGACCGAACACTGAAGCTTTCTTT. Protein product: CASSYFRQGPNTEAFF.

This chain uses TRBV20-1 with TRBJ1-5; D not resolved. Between the trimmed V and J ends, which lost 5 bases and 11 bases, there was a span of 13 bases. The CDR3 extends over 11 amino acids. CDR1 and CDR2 from the germline V gene are DFQATT and SNEGSKA (reference sequence). CDR3 nucleotide sequence: TGCAGTGCTGTTGGGCTTTCGGCCCAGCATTTT. Amino acids: CSAVGLSAQHF.

J is TRBJ2-3 and V is TRBV5-4; the match to TRBD2 covers 7 bases. The CDR3 extends over 16 amino acids. With V trimmed by 0 bases and J by 3 bases, 7 bases remained unmatched. Germline V gives CDR1 SGHNT, CDR2 YYREEE (reference sequence). CDR3 nucleotides: TGTGCCAGCAGCTTGGAGGCTAATAGCGGGACAGATACGCAGTATTTT. This translates into CASSLEANSGTDTQYF.

The chain has TRBV11-2 and TRBJ2-3; the D is unclear. Trimming pared 1 base from V and 2 bases from J, leaving 4 bases between. Per the germline V gene, CDR1 is SGHAT and CDR2 is FQNNGV. This CDR3 has 13 amino acids. CDR3 sequence: CASSLAHTDTQYF. The CDR3 nucleotides are TGTGCCAGCAGCTTAGCCCACACAGATACGCAGTATTTT.

This clone was recorded only once. This chain uses TRBV6-5 with TRBJ1-5; TRBD1 is a possible D gene (5 bases). Between the trimmed V and J ends, which lost 2 bases and 4 bases, there was a span of 6 bases. The CDR3 contains 13 residues. Germline loops: CDR1 MNHEY, CDR2 SVGAGI. This chain's CDR3 is CASSYAGNQPQHF. The CDR3 DNA reads as TGTGCCAGCAGTTACGCAGGGAATCAGCCCCAGCATTTT.

The chain has TRBV6-2 or TRBV6-3 and TRBJ2-6; D not resolved. Germline CDR1 and CDR2: MNHEY and SVGEGT. The V and J ends lost 3 bases and 0 bases respectively, with 15 bases between them. CDR3 length: 18 amino acids. The CDR3 region is CASSYWAGLSSGANVLTF. The CDR3 DNA reads TGTGCCAGCAGTTATTGGGCAGGATTAAGCTCTGGGGCCAACGTCCTGACTTTC.

The J gene is TRBJ2-2, the V gene TRBV19; 8 bases are a match to TRBD2. Trimming took 7 bases from V and 0 from J; bases not matched to a gene: 4. This CDR3 has 15 residues. Germline CDR1 and CDR2: LNHDA and SQIVND (reference sequence). In DNA, the CDR3 is TGTGCCAGTACCCTTAGCGGGACGAACACCGGGGAGCTGTTTTTT. Amino acids: CASTLSGTNTGELFF.

The chain is built from TRBV6-2 or TRBV6-3 and TRBJ2-1, with 8 positions matching TRBD2. V was clipped by 5 bases and J by 2 bases; unmatched bases: 5. The CDR3 loop spans 15 amino acids. CDR1 is MNHEY and CDR2 is SVGEGT in the germline V gene. The CDR3 protein is CASSVGGGPYNEQFF. In DNA, the CDR3 is TGTGCCAGCAGTGTCGGGGGGGGACCCTACAATGAGCAGTTCTTC.